This T cell receptor (beta chain) comes out of a study of blood T cell repertoires in COVID-19. Study in general: The United States, Italy and Spain provided the acute and convalescent COVID-19 samples.

Participants were aged about 18 to 89 years from around 24 US areas. Participant-given clinical history determined each cohort assignment. The assay was immunoSEQ multiplex PCR, and TCRdb's table has in-frame clones only and misses some. The table has 250,000 to 300,000 clones, approximately 92% seen once. V shed 0 bases and J shed 4 bases, with 7 bases lying between them. The germline CDR1 and CDR2 sequences are MNHEY and SVGEGT. The CDR3 consists of 14 residues. Sample: PBMCs or T cells enriched from blood (not recorded which). The chain couples TRBV6-2 or TRBV6-3 to TRBJ1-5; D is unresolved. The sequence was collected from a woman in her twenties or thirties who had recovered from COVID-19. The CDR3 sequence is CASSYSAGNQPQHF. DNA for the CDR3: TGTGCCAGCAGTTACTCGGCGGGAAATCAGCCCCAGCATTTT.